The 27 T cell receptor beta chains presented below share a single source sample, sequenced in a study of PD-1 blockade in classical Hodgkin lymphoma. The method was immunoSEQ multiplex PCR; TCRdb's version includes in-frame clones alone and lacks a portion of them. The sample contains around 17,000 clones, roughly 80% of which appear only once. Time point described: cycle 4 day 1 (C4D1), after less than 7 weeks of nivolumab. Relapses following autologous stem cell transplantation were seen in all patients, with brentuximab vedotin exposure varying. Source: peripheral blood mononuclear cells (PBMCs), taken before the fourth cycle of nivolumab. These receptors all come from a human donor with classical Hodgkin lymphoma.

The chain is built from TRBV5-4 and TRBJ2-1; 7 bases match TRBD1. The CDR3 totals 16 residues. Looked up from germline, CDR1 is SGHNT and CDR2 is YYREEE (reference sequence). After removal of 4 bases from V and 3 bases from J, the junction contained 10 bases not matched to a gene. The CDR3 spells CASSQFTGAGYNEQFF. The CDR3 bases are TGTGCCAGCAGCCAGTTTACAGGGGCCGGCTACAATGAGCAGTTCTTC.

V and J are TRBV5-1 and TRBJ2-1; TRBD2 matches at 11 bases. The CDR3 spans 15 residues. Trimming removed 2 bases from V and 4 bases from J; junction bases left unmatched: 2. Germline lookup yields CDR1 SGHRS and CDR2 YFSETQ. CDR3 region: CASSFSGGEYNEQFF. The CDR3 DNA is TGCGCCAGCAGCTTTAGCGGGGGGGAGTACAATGAGCAGTTCTTC.

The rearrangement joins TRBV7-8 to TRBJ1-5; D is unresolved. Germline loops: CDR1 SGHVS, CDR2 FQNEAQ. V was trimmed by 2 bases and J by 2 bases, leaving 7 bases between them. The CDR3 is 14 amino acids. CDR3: CASSLSGGNQPQHF. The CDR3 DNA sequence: TGTGCCAGCAGCTTATCCGGGGGCAATCAGCCCCAGCATTTT.

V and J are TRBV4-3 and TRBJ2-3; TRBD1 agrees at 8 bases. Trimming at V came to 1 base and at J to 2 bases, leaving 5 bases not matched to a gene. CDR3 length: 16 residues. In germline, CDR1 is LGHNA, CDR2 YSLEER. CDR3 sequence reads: CASSQGTGIFTDTQYF. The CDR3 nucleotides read TGCGCCAGCAGCCAAGGGACAGGGATTTTCACAGATACGCAGTATTTT.

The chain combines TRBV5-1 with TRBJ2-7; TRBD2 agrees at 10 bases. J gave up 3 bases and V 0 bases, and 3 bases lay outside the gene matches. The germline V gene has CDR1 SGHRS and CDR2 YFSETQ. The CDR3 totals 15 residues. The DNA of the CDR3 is TGCGCCAGCAGCTTGGGTCTAGCGGGGGTCTACGAGCAGTACTTC. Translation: CASSLGLAGVYEQYF.

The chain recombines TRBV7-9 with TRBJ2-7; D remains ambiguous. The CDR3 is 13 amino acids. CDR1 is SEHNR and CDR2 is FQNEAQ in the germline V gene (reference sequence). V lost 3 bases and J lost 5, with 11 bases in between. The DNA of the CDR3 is TGTGCCAGCAGCTTGGAGATTTCGGACGAGCAGTACTTC. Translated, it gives CASSLEISDEQYF.

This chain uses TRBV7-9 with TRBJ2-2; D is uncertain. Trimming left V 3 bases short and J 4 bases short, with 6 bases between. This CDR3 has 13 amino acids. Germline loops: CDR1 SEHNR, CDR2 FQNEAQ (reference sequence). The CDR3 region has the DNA TGTGCCAGCAGCTTCGAGACCACCGGGGAGCTGTTTTTT. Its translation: CASSFETTGELFF.

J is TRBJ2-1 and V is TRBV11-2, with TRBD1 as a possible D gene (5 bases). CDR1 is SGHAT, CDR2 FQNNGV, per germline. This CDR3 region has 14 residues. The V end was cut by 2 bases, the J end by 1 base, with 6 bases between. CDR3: CASSLQGSYNEQFF. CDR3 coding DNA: TGTGCCAGCAGCTTACAGGGTTCCTACAATGAGCAGTTCTTC. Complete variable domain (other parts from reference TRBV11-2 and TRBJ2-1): EAGVAQSPRYKIIEKRQSVAFWCNPISGHATLYWYQQILGQGPKLLIQFQNNGVVDDSQLPKDRFSAERLKGVDSTLKIQPAKLEDSAVYLCASSLQGSYNEQFFGPGTRLTVL.

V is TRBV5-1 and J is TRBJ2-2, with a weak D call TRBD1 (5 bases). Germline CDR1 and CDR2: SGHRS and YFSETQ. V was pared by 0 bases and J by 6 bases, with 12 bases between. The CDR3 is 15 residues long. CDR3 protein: CASSLGPGMAGELFF. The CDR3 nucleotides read TGCGCCAGCAGCTTGGGTCCAGGGATGGCCGGGGAGCTGTTTTTT.

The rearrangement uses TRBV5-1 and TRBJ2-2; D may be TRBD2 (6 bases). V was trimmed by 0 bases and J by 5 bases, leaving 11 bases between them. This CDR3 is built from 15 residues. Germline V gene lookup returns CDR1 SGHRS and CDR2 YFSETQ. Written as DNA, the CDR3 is TGCGCCAGCAGCTTGGATGCGGGACGAACCGGGGAGCTGTTTTTT. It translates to CASSLDAGRTGELFF.

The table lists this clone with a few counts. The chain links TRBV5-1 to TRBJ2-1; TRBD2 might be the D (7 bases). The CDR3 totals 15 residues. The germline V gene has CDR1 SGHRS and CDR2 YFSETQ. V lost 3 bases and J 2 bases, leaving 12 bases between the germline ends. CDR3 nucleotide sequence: TGCGCCAGCAGCTCCGAGGGGGGGACCTACAATGAGCAGTTCTTC. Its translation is CASSSEGGTYNEQFF. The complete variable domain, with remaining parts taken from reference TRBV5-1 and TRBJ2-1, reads KAGVTQTPRYLIKTRGQQVTLSCSPISGHRSVSWYQQTPGQGLQFLFEYFSETQRNKGNFPGRFSGRQFSNSRSEMNVSTLELGDSALYLCASSSEGGTYNEQFFGPGTRLTVL.

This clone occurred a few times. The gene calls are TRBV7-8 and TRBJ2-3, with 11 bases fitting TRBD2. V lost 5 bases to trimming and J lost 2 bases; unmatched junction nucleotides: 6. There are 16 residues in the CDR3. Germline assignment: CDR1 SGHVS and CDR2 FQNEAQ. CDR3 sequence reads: CASSLQTSGTTDTQYF. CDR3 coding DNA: TGTGCCAGCAGCCTCCAGACTAGCGGGACCACAGATACGCAGTATTTT.

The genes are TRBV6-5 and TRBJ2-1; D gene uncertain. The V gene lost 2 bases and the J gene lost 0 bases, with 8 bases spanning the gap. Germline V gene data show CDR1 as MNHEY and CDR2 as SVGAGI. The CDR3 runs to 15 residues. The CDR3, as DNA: TGTGCCAGCAGTTACATGTCGAGCTCCTACAATGAGCAGTTCTTC. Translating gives CASSYMSSSYNEQFF.

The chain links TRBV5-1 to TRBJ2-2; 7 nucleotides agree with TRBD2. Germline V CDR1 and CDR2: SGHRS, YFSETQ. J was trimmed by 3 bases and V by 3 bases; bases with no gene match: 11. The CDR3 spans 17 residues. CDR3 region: CASSSDTSAWDTGELFF. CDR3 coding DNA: TGCGCCAGCAGCTCAGATACTAGCGCCTGGGACACCGGGGAGCTGTTTTTT.

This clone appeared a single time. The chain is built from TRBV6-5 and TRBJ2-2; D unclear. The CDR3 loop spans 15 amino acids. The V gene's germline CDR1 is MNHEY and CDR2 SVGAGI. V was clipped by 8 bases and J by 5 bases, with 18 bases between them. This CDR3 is CASGSTAAGTGELFF. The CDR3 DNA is TGTGCCAGCGGCTCGACCGCGGCAGGTACCGGGGAGCTGTTTTTT.

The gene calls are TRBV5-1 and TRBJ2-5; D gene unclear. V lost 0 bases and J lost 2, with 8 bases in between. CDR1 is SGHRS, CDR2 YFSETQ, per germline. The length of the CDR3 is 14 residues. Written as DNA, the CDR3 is TGCGCCAGCAGCTTGGCCGGCTATCAAGAGACCCAGTACTTC. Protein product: CASSLAGYQETQYF.

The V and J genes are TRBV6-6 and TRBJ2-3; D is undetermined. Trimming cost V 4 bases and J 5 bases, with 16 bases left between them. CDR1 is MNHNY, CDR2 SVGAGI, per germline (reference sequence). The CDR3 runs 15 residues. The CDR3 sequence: CASSLAQSIRDTQYF. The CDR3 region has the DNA TGTGCCAGCAGTTTGGCCCAATCAATTCGAGATACGCAGTATTTT.

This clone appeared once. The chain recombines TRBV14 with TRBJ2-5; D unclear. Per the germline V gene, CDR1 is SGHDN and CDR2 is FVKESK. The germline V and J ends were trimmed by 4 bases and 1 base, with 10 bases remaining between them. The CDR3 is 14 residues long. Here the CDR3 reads CASSLRSIQETQYF. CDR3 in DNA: TGTGCCAGCAGCCTGAGGTCCATCCAAGAGACCCAGTACTTC.

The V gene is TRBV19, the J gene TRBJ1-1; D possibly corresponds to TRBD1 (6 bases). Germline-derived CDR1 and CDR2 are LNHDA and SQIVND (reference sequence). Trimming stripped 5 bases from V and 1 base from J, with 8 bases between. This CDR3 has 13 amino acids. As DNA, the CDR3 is TGTGCCAGTAGTTGGGACACGAACACTGAAGCTTTCTTT. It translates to CASSWDTNTEAFF.

CDR3 coding DNA: TGTGCCAGTAGTATAAGAGCAGGGACCGACGGCTACACCTTC. Encoded protein: CASSIRAGTDGYTF. V is TRBV19 and J is TRBJ1-2; TRBD1 is a possible D gene (5 bases). CDR1 and CDR2 (germline): LNHDA, SQIVND (reference sequence). CDR3 size: 14 residues. V was shortened by 2 bases and J by 8 bases, with 15 bases between the two germline ends.

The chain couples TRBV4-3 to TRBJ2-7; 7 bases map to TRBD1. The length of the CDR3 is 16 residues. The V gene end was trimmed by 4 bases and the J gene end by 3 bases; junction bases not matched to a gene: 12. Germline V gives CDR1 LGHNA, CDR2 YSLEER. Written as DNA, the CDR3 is TGCGCCAGCAGCCGCTCCTCATGGGGACAGAGCTACGAGCAGTACTTC. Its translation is CASSRSSWGQSYEQYF.

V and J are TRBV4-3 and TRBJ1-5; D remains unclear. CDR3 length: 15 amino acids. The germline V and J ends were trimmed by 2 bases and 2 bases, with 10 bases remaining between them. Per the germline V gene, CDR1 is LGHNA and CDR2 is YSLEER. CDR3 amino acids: CASSQQPDGNQPQHF. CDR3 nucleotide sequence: TGCGCCAGCAGCCAACAACCGGACGGCAATCAGCCCCAGCATTTT.

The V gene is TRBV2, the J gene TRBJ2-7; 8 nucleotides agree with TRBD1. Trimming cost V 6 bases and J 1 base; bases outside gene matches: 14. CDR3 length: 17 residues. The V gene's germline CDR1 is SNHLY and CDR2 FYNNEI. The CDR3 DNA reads TGTGCCAGCAGGGACGCTAAAGGGACAGGACTATCCTACGAGCAGTACTTC. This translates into CASRDAKGTGLSYEQYF. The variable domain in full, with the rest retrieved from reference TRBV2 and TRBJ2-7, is EPEVTQTPSHQVTQMGQEVILRCVPISNHLYFYWYRQILGQKVEFLVSFYNNEISEKSEIFDDQFSVERPDGSNFTLKIRSTKLEDSAMYFCASRDAKGTGLSYEQYFGPGTRLTVT.

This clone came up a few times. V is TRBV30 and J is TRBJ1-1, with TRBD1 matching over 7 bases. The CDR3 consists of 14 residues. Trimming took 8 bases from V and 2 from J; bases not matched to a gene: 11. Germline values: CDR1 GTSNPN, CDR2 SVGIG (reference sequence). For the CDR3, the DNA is TGTGCCGGGAAGAAAAAGGGGGCTAACACTGAAGCTTTCTTT. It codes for CAGKKKGANTEAFF.

The CDR3 sequence is CASSFRTAEGEQYF. The DNA for the CDR3 is TGTGCCAGCAGTTTCCGGACCGCCGAGGGGGAGCAGTACTTC. The chain joins TRBV27 to TRBJ2-7, with D perhaps assigned TRBD1 or TRBD2 (5 bases each). The V end was cut by 3 bases, the J end by 7 bases, with 16 bases between. The germline CDR1 and CDR2 sequences are MNHEY and SMNVEV (reference sequence). The CDR3 spans 14 residues.

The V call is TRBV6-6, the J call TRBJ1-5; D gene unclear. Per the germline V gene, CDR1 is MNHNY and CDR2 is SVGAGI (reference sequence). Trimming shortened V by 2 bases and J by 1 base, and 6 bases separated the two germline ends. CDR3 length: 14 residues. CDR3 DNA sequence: TGTGCCAGCAGTTACCATGCAAGCAATCAGCCCCAGCATTTT. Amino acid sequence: CASSYHASNQPQHF.

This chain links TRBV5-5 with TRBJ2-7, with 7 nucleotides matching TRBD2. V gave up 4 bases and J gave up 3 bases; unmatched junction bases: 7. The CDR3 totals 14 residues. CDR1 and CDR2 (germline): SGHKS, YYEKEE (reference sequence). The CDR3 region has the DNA TGTGCCAGCAGCACCTGGACGGGGGGCTACGAGCAGTACTTC. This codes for CASSTWTGGYEQYF.